This T cell receptor beta chain was recorded in a study of shared clonotypes between healthy human individuals. On the study more broadly: Each donor contributed plates that comprised three CD4 naive, three CD4 memory, two CD8 naive and one CD8 memory. Findings and caveats of the study: A reduction in generation probabilities was seen for non-shared clonotypes relative to those shared by all four donors. The low donor count limited represented genetic and exposure-history diversity.

Method: immunoSEQ multiplex PCR; TCRdb's copy keeps in-frame clones and lacks some. The sample lists a few million clones, just over 90% occurring once. Naive CD8 cells were CD45RO-negative, positively selected for CCR7, excluding terminally differentiated effector memory CD45RA+ cells. Every donor was a Caucasian adult from Nashville, Tennessee. A word on this clone: Its antigen is still unknown.

V trimming: 7 bases; J trimming: 4 bases; junction bases outside the gene matches: 3. The CDR3 covers 14 residues. Germline values: CDR1 SGHTA, CDR2 FQGNSA. Input material: naive CD8+ T cells from PBMCs. This TCR came from a man younger than 35 in good health. Some clones in this sample may be carry-over from other donors' samples. The chain links TRBV7-2 to TRBJ2-1; TRBD2 aligns across 11 bases. The CDR3 protein is CASTGTSGYNEQFF. DNA for the CDR3: TGTGCCAGCACCGGGACTAGCGGATACAATGAGCAGTTCTTC.